Here is one T cell receptor beta chain with its context. CDR1 and CDR2 from the germline V gene are KGHSH and LQKENI. CDR3 length: 18 amino acids. V shed 5 bases and J 4 bases; nucleotides not matched to a gene: 9. The primer mix had 60 Vbeta and 13 Jbeta primers. Method: immunoSEQ multiplex PCR; TCRdb's copy keeps in-frame clones and lacks some. The table has 150,000 to 200,000 clones, 80% to 90% seen once; the top ten hold approximately 8.5%. The data originate from a study of cytomegalovirus exposure and HLA in healthy donors. The specimen was PBMCs. The sequence came from a man aged 18-30 years in good health and CMV-seropositive. This chain joins TRBV18 and TRBJ2-2; TRBD2 matches at 14 bases. This CDR3 reads CASSSRLAGGPTTGELFF. CDR3 coding DNA: TGTGCCAGCTCATCTCGACTAGCGGGGGGGCCGACCACCGGGGAGCTGTTTTTT.